This entry features one TCR beta chain sequence. This sample was taken from a study of blood T cell repertoires in COVID-19. Study overall: The United States, Italy and Spain provided the acute and convalescent COVID-19 samples. In each case, the material was cDNA or gDNA derived from T cells, B-cell-depleted T cells, or PBMCs.

As processed by the authors: Nucleated cell number was recorded as an estimate derived from reference gene primer amplification. Clones were sequenced by immunoSEQ multiplex PCR, and TCRdb holds only the in-frame ones, with some missing. V and J calls plus clone size are reproduced from that table; the DNA served to infer D and trimming. The sample consists of fewer than 250,000 clones, about 88% of them appearing once. This CDR3 spans 15 amino acids. V lost 3 bases and J lost 10, with 16 bases in between. Germline CDR1 is MNHEY and CDR2 is SMNVEV (reference sequence). This TCR was recovered from a man between 65 and 80 years old with acute or convalescent COVID-19. The genes are TRBV27 and TRBJ1-6; tentative D call: TRBD1 (5 bases). Sequencing input: peripheral blood. CDR3 region: CASSFSTDGGSPLHF. For the CDR3, the DNA is TGTGCCAGCAGTTTTTCGACAGATGGCGGATCACCCCTCCACTTT.